The T cell receptor beta chain described here comes from a study of blood T cells in healthy people across ages. A second PCR of roughly 7 to 11 cycles used a sample-barcoded 5' primer and a J-beta primer mix. TCRdb recomputed calls from the 5' RACE reads with MiXCR, one row per CDR3 protein. The sample consists of roughly 1.4 million distinct CDR3 sequences, 59% of them appearing once. CDR1 is MNHNY, CDR2 SVGAGI, per germline (reference sequence). The CDR3 sequence is 15 residues long. The V segment lost 6 bases and the J segment 0 bases; nucleotides outside the gene matches: 4. J is TRBJ2-1 and V is TRBV6-6, with TRBD2 matching over 8 bases. The source is a young man in good health. Sequences were obtained from blood. The CDR3 here is CASRISGSSYNEQFF. The CDR3 nucleotides are TGTGCCAGCAGGATCAGCGGGAGCTCCTACAATGAGCAGTTCTTC.